This T cell receptor beta chain was sequenced in a study of cytomegalovirus exposure and HLA in healthy donors. CDR3 length: 13 amino acids. Between the trimmed V and J ends, which lost 4 bases and 5 bases, there was a span of 12 bases. The V gene's germline CDR1 is SGDLS and CDR2 YYNGEE. Amplification used 60 Vbeta primers and 13 Jbeta primers. TCRdb's table, derived via immunoSEQ multiplex PCR, lists solely in-frame clones and lacks some. The sample holds 87,000 or so clones, approximately 77% seen once. The sample consisted of PBMCs. This chain connects TRBV9 to TRBJ1-1; no reliable D call. The clonotype comes from a woman aged 40 to 50 in good health and CMV-seronegative. CDR3 bases: TGTGCCAGCAGCCCATCTCGTCGGACTGAAGCTTTCTTT. Translated, it gives CASSPSRRTEAFF.